The clone carrying this TCR beta chain was detected only a few times. This entry belongs to a study of blood T cells in healthy people across ages. This CDR3 region has 14 residues. Per the germline V gene, CDR1 is SGHDT and CDR2 is YYEEEE. V shed 0 bases and J shed 5 bases, with 11 bases lying between them. Sample-barcoded 5' priming and a J-beta primer mix drove a second PCR of about 7 to 11 cycles. Using its own MiXCR run on the 5' RACE reads, TCRdb lists one record per CDR3 protein. The sample yields about 770,000 distinct CDR3 sequences, about 42% seen once. The sequenced sample consisted of blood. This TCR was sampled from a man between 60 and 70 years old in good health. J is TRBJ1-1 and V is TRBV5-6; D remains unclear. DNA of the CDR3: TGTGCCAGCAGCTTGGACGGCTTAAGGACTGAAGCTTTCTTT. Its translation: CASSLDGLRTEAFF.